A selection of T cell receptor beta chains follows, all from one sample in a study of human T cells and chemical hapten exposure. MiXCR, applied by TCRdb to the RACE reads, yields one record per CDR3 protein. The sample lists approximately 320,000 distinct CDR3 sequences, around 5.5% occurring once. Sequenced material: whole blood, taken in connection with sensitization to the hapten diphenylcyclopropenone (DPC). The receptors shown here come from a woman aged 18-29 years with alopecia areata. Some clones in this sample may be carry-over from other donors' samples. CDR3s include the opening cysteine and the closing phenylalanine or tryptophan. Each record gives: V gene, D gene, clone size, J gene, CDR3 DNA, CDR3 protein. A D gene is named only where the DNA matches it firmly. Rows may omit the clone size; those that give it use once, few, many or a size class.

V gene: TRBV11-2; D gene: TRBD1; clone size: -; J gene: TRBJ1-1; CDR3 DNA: TGTGCCAGCAGCCACATGTTCCGGACAGGGCCGAACACTGAAGCTTTCTTT; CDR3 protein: CASSHMFRTGPNTEAFF
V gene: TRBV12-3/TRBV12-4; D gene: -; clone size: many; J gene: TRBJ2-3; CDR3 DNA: TGTGCCAGCAGTTTTGGGGGAGCAGATACGCAGTATTTT; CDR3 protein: CASSFGGADTQYF
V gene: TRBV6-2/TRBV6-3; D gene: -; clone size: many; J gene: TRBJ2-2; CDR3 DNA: TGTGCCAGCAGTAGAGACTCGCAAGCCGGGGAGCTGTTTTTT; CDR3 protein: CASSRDSQAGELFF
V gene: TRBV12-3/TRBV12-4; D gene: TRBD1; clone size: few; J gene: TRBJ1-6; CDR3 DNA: TGTGCCAGCAGTCGATCGGGACAGGGGAGTTCACCCCTCCACTTT; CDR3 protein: CASSRSGQGSSPLHF
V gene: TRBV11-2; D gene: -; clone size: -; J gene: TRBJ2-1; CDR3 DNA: TGTGCCAGCAGCTTAGATATCTATGAGCAGTTCTTC; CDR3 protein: CASSLDIYEQFF
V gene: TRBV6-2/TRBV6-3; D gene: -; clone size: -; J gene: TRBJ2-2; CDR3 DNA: TGTGCCAGCAGTGGTAGCGGTGAAGGGACCGGGGAGCTGTTTTTT; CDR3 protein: CASSGSGEGTGELFF
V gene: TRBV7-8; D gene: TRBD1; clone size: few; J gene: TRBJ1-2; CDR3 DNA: TGTGCCAGCAGCACGAGAAATAGACAGGGGGGAGCCTTTTTTGATGGCTACACCTTC; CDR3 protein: CASSTRNRQGGAFFDGYTF
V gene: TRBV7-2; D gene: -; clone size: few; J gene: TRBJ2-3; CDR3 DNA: TGTGCCAGCAGCTTTATTTTTTCCACAGATACGCAGTATTTT; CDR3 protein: CASSFIFSTDTQYF
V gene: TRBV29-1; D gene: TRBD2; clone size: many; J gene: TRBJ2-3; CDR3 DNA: TGCAGCGTTTGGACTAGCGGGGGGCTCGAGGATACGCAGTATTTT; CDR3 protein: CSVWTSGGLEDTQYF
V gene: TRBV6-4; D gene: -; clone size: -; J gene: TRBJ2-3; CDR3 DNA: TGTGCCAGCAGTGAATCCGGCACTGGCACAGATACGCAGTATTTT; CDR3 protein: CASSESGTGTDTQYF
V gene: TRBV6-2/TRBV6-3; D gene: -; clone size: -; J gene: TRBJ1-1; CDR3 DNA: TGTGCCAGCAGTTTTTTTCTCCTCATTACCGAGAACACTGAAGCTTTCTTT; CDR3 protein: CASSFFLLITENTEAFF
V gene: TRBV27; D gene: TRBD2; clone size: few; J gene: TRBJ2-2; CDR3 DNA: TGTGCCAGCAGTTTCAAAGCGGGGGGTCCCAACACCGGGGAGCTGTTTTTT; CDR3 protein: CASSFKAGGPNTGELFF
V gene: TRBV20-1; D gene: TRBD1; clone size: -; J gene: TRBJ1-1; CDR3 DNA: TGCAGTGCCAACAGGGGGCTGAACACTGAAGCTTTCTTT; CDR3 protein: CSANRGLNTEAFF
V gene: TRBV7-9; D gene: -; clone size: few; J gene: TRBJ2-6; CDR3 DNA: TGTGCCAGCACCCCACGGTCAGGAACTAGCTCTGGGGCCAACGTCCTGACTTTC; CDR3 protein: CASTPRSGTSSGANVLTF
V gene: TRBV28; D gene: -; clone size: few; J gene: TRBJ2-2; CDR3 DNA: TGTGCCACCAGGCACGCGTTCGTGACCGGGGAGCTGTTTTTT; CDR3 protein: CATRHAFVTGELFF
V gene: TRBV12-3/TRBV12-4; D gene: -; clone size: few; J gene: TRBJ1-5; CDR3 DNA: TGTGCCAGCAGGGCCTCCGGGGGCACTCAGCCCCAGCATTTT; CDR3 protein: CASRASGGTQPQHF
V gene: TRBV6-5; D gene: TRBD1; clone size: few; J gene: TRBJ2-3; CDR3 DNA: TGTGCCAGCAGTTACAACGAGGGGGCCACAGATACGCAGTATTTT; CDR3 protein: CASSYNEGATDTQYF
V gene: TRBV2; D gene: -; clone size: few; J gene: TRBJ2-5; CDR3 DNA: TGTGCCAGCGGAAGAACAGGAGCGGAAGAGACCCAGTACTTC; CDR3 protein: CASGRTGAEETQYF
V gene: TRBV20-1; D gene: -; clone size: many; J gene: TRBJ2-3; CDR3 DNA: TGCAGTGCTAGAGATCTGTTGCGGGACACAGATACGCAGTATTTT; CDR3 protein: CSARDLLRDTDTQYF
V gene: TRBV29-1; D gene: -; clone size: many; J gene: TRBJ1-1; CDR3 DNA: TGCAGCGTTGCCGCAAATGAGATGAACACTGAAGCTTTCTTT; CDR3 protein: CSVAANEMNTEAFF
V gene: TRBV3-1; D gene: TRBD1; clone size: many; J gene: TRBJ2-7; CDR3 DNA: TGTGCCAGCAGCCCCCAGGGGGCTCTCCCCGAGCAGTACTTC; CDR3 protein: CASSPQGALPEQYF
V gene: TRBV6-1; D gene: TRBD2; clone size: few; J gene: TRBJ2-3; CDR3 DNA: TGTGCCACCCGCGGGGGGGCCGTAGATACGCAGTATTTT; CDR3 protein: CATRGGAVDTQYF
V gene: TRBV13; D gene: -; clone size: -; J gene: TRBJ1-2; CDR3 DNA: TGTGCCAGCAGCTCTCCGACGGACCTATTGGCTAACTATGGCTACACCTTC; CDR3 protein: CASSSPTDLLANYGYTF
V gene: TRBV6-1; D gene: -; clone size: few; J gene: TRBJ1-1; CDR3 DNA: TGTGCCAGCAGTGAAAATACGAACACTGAAGCTTTCTTT; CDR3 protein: CASSENTNTEAFF
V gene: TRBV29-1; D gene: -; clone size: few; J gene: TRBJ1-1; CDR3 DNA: TGCAGCGTCGTCACAGGGAGAGCTGAAGCTTTCTTT; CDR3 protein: CSVVTGRAEAFF
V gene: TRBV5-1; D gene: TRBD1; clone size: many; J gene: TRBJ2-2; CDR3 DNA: TGCGCCAGCAGCTTGGATGGGACAGGCGGGGAGCTGTTTTTT; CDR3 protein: CASSLDGTGGELFF
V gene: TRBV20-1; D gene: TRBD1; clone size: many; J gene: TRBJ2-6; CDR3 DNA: TGCAGTGCTAGAGAACGGACAGGGTATTTCTCTGGGGCCAACGTCCTGACTTTC; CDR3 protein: CSARERTGYFSGANVLTF
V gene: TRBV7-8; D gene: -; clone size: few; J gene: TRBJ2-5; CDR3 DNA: TGTGCCAGCGTGGGGGGGCCGACCCGGGGACCAGAGACCCAGTACTTC; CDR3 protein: CASVGGPTRGPETQYF
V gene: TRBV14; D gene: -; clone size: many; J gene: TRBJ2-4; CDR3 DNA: TGTGCCAGCAGCCCCCTACTAGGGGGCAAAAACATTCAGTACTTC; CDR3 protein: CASSPLLGGKNIQYF
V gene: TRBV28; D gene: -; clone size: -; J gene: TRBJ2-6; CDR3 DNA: TGTGCCAGCAGTTTCCCAGGGGCTGACTCTGGGGCCAACGTCCTGACTTTC; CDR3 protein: CASSFPGADSGANVLTF
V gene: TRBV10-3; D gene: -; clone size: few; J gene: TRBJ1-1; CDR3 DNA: TGTGCCATCTCCCGGGGCCTCGAGACTGAAGCTTTCTTT; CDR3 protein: CAISRGLETEAFF
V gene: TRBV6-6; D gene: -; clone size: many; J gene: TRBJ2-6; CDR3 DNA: TGTGCCAGCAGTCAACCCGGGGTGGCGGGGGCCAACGTCCTGACTTTC; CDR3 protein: CASSQPGVAGANVLTF
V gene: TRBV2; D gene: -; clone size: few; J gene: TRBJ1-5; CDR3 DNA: TGTGCCAGCAGGGACTTAAGCAATCAGCCCCAGCATTTT; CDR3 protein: CASRDLSNQPQHF
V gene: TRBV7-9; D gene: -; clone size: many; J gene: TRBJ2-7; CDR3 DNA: TGTGCCAGCAGCGGGGACTACGAGCAGTACTTC; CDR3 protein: CASSGDYEQYF
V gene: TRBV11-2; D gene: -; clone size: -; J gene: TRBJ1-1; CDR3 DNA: TGTGCCAGCAGCTTATTATCGCCCAGCGGGTCTTTCTTT; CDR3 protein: CASSLLSPSGSFF
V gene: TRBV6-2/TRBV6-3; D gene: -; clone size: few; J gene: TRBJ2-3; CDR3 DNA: TGTGCCAGCACCGCCTACGAGGGCCCGCAGTATTTT; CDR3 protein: CASTAYEGPQYF
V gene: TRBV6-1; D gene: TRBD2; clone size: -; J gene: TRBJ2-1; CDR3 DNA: TGTGCCAGCAGTGAAGTTTGGCTAGCGGGGGTATGGGAGCAGTTCTTC; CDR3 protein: CASSEVWLAGVWEQFF
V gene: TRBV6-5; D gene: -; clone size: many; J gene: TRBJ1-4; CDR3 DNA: TGTGCCAGCAGACCCACAGGGAAAATAAACGAAAAACTGTTTTTT; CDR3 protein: CASRPTGKINEKLFF
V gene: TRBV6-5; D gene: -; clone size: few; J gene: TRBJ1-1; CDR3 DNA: TGTGCCAGCACCCCCGAGTTGGGCCAAGCTTTCTTT; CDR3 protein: CASTPELGQAFF
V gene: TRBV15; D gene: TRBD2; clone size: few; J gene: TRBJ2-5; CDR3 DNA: TGTGCCACCAGCAGAGACCGGGGACTAGCGGAGCAAGAGACCCAGTACTTC; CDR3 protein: CATSRDRGLAEQETQYF
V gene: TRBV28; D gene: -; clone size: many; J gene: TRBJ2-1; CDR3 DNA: TGTGCCAGCACGGTGGGGGCTGTCAATGAGCAGTTCTTC; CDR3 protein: CASTVGAVNEQFF
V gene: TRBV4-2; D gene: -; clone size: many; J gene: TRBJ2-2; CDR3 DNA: TGTGCCAGCAGCCAAGATCGAGACACCGGGGAGCTGTTTTTT; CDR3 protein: CASSQDRDTGELFF
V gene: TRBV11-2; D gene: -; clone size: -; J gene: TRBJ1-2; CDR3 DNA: TGTGCCAGCAGCGGACCGGGCCGAACTTCCTATGGCTACACCTTC; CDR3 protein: CASSGPGRTSYGYTF
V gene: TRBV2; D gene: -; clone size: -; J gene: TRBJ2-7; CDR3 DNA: TGTGCCAGCAGTGAAGCTTACGGGTCAGACTTC; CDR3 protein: CASSEAYGSDF
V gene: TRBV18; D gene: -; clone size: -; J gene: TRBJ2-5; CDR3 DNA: TGTGCCAGCTCACGGGTCGGTGTTGCAGAGACCCAGTACTTC; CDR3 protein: CASSRVGVAETQYF
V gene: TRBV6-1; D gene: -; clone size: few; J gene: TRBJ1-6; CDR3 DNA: TGTGCCAGCAGGGTACAGGGTGATAGTTCACCCCTCCACTTT; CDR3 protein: CASRVQGDSSPLHF
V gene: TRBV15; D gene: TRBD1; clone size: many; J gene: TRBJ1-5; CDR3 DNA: TGTGCCACCAGCGACAGGGGAGGCGATCAGCCCCAGCATTTT; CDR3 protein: CATSDRGGDQPQHF
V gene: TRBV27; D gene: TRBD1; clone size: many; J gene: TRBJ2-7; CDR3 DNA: TGTGCCAGCAGTTTAGGATTTCCGGGACAGGGGTTCAACGAGCAGTACTTC; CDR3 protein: CASSLGFPGQGFNEQYF
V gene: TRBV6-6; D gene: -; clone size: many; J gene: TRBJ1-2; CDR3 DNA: TGTGCCAGCGAGAGGGGGACCTCTAACTATGGCTACACCTTC; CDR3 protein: CASERGTSNYGYTF
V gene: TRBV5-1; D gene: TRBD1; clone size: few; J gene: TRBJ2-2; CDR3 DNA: TGCGCCAGCAGCTTCTCGACAGGGAGCATTACCACCGGGGAGCTGTTTTTT; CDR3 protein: CASSFSTGSITTGELFF
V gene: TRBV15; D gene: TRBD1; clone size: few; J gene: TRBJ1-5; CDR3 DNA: TGTGCCACCAGCTTTGGGACAGCCAGGGATCAGCCCCAGCATTTT; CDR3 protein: CATSFGTARDQPQHF
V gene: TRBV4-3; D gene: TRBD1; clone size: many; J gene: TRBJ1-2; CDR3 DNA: TGCGCCAGCAGCCAGGGCACCGGACAGGGTCACTATGGCTACACCTTC; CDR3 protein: CASSQGTGQGHYGYTF
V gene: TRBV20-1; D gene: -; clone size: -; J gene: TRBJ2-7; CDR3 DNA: TGCAGTGCTAGAGAAATCAGGGCTGCCGAGCAGTACTTC; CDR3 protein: CSAREIRAAEQYF
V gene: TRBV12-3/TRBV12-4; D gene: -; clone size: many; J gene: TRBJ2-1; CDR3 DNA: TGTGCCAGCAGTTTATCCTACTACAATGAGCAGTTCTTC; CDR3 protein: CASSLSYYNEQFF